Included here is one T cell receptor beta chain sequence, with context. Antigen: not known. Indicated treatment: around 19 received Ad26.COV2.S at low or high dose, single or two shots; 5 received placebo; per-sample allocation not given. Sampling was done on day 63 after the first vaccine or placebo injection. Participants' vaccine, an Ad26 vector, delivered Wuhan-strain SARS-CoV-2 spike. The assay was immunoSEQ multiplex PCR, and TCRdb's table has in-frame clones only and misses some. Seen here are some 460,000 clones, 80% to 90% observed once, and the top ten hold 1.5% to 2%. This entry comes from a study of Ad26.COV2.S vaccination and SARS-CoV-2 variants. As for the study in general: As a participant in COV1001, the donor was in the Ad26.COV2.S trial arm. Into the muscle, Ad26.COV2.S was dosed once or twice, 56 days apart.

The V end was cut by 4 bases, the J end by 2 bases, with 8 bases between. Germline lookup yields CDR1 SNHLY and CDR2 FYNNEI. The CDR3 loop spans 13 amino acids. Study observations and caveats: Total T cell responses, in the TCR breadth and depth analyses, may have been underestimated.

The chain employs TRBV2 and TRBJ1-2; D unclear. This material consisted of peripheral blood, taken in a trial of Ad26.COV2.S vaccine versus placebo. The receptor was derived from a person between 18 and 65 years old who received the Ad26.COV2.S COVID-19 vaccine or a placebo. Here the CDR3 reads CASSGDGNYGYTF. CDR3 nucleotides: TGTGCCAGCAGTGGCGACGGGAACTATGGCTACACCTTC.